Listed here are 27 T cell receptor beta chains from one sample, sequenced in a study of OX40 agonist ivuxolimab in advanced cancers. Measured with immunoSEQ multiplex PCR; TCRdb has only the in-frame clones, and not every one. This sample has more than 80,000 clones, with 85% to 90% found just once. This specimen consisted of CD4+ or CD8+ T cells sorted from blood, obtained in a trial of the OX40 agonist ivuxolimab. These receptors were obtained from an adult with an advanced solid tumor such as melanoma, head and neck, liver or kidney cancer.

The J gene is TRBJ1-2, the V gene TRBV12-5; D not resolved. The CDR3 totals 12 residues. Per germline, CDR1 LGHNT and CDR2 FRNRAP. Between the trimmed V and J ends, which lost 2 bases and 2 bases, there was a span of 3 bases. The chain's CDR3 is CASGLSNYGYTF. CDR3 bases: TGTGCTAGTGGTTTGAGCAACTATGGCTACACCTTC.

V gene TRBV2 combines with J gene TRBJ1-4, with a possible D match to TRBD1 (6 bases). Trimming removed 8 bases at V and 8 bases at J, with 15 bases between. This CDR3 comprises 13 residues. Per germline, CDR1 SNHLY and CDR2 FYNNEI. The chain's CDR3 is CASSWGPQEKLFF. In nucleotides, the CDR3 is TGTGCCAGCTCGTGGGGGCCGCAAGAAAAACTGTTTTTT.

DNA of the CDR3: TGTGCCAGCAGTCGCTCGGGGTTGGATACGCAGTATTTT. Its protein product is CASSRSGLDTQYF. The rearrangement joins TRBV6-5 to TRBJ2-3, with TRBD2 as a possible D gene (5 bases). This CDR3 spans 13 amino acids. Per germline, CDR1 MNHEY and CDR2 SVGAGI. V gave up 5 bases and J gave up 6 bases, with 12 bases separating them.

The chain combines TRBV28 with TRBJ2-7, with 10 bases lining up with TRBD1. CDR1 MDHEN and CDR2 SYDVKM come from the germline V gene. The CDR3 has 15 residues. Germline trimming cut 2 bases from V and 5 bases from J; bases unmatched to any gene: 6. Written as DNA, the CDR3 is TGTGCCAGCAGTTTAACGACAGGGGGCAGGGACGAGCAGTACTTC. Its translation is CASSLTTGGRDEQYF.

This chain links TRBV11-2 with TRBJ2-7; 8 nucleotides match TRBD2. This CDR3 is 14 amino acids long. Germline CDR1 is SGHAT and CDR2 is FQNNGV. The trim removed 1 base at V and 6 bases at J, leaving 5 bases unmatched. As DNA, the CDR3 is TGTGCCAGCAGCTTAGGTAGCGGGACGGTCGAGCAGTACTTC. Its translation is CASSLGSGTVEQYF.

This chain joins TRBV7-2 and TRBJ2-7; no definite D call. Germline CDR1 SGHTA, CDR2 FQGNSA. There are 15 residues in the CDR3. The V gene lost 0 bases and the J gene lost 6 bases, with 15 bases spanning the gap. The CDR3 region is CASSLAGAAGSEQYF. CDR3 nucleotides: TGTGCCAGCAGCTTAGCAGGCGCCGCCGGCTCCGAGCAGTACTTC.

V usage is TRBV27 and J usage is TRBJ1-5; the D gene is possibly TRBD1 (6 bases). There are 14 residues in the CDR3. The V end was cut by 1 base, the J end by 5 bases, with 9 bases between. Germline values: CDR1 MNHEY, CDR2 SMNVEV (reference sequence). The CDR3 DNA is TGTGCCAGCAGTTTATTGGGGGCTGATCAGCCCCAGCATTTT. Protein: CASSLLGADQPQHF.

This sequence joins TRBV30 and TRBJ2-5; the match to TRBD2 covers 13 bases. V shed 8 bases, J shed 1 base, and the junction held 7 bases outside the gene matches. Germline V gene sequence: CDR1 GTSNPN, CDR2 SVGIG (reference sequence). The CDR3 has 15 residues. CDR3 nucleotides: TGTGCCGCCCGACTAGCGGGGGGACTCCAAGAGACCCAGTACTTC. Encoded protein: CAARLAGGLQETQYF.

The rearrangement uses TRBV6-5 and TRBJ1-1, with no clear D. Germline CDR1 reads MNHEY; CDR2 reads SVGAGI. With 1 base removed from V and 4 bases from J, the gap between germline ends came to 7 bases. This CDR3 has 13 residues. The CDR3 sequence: CASSYYKGTEAFF. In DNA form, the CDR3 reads TGTGCCAGCAGTTACTATAAAGGCACTGAAGCTTTCTTT.

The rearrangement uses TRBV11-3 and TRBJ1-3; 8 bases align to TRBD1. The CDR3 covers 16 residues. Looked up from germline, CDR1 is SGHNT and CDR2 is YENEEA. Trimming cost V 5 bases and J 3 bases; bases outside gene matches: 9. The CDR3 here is CASSTGTGYGGNTIYF. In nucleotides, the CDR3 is TGTGCCAGCAGCACCGGGACAGGTTACGGTGGAAACACCATATATTTT.

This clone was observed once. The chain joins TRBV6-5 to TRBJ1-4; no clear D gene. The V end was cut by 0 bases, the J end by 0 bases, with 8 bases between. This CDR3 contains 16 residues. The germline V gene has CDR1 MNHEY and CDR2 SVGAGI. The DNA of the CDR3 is TGTGCCAGCAGTTACTCGATACGACCAACTAATGAAAAACTGTTTTTT. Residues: CASSYSIRPTNEKLFF.

The CDR3 here is CASSESVTYEQYF. The CDR3 coding sequence is TGTGCCAGCAGTGAATCGGTAACCTACGAGCAGTACTTC. The chain employs TRBV6-1 and TRBJ2-5; D unresolved. The tail of the sequence fits TRBJ2-7 better, so the J call may be wrong. Germline-derived CDR1 and CDR2 are MNHNS and SASEGT. There are 13 residues in the CDR3.

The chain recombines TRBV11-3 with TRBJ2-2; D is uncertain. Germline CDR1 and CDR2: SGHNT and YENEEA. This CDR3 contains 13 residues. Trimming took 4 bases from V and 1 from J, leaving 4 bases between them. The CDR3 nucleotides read TGTGCCAGCAGCTCACAGAACACCGGGGAGCTGTTTTTT. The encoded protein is CASSSQNTGELFF.

CDR3 nucleotides: TGTGCCAGCAGCCTCCCCCGGGATTGGCGGTCGAATGGCTACACCTTC. Protein: CASSLPRDWRSNGYTF. The chain uses TRBV5-6 and TRBJ1-2; unclear D gene. The CDR3 is made up of 16 amino acids. Looked up from germline, CDR1 is SGHDT and CDR2 is YYEEEE. Trimming took off 4 bases at V and 6 bases at J, with 22 bases between the two ends.

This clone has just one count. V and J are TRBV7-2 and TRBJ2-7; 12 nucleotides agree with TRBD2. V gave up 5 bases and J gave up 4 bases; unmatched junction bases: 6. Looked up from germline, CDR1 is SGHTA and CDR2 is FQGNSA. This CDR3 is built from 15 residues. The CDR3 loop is CASSAASGREYEQYF. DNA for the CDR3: TGTGCCAGCAGCGCCGCTAGCGGGAGGGAATACGAGCAGTACTTC.

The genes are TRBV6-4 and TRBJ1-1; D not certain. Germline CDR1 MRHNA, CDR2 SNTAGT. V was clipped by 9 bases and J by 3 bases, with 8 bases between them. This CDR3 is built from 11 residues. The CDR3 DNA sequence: TGTGCCAGACCTGAGGACACTGAAGCTTTCTTT. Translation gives CARPEDTEAFF.

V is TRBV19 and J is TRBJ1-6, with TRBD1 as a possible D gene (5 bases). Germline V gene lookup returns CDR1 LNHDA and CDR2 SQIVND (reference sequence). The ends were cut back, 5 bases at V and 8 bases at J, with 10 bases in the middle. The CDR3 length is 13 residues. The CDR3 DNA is TGTGCCAGTAGTCCCAGGGTGGATTCACCCCTCCACTTT. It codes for CASSPRVDSPLHF.

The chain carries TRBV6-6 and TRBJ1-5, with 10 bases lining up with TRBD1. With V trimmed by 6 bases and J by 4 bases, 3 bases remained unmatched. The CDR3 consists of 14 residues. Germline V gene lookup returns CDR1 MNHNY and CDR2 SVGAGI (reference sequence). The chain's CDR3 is CASRRQGANQPQHF. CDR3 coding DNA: TGTGCCAGCAGACGACAGGGGGCTAATCAGCCCCAGCATTTT.

CDR3 loop: CASSIAQGSGNTIYF. In nucleotides, the CDR3 is TGCGCCAGCAGCATTGCCCAGGGGTCCGGAAACACCATATATTTT. The rearrangement uses TRBV5-1 and TRBJ1-3; perhaps TRBD1 as D (6 bases). Per the germline V gene, CDR1 is SGHRS and CDR2 is YFSETQ. V was clipped by 4 bases and J by 4 bases, with 15 bases between them. CDR3 length: 15 amino acids. The whole variable domain, remainder taken from reference TRBV5-1 and TRBJ1-3, is KAGVTQTPRYLIKTRGQQVTLSCSPISGHRSVSWYQQTPGQGLQFLFEYFSETQRNKGNFPGRFSGRQFSNSRSEMNVSTLELGDSALYLCASSIAQGSGNTIYFGEGSWLTVV.

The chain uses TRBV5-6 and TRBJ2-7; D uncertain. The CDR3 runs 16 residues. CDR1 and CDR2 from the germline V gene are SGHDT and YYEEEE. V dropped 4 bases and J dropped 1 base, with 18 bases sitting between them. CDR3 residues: CASSPQLAGASYEQYF. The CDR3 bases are TGTGCCAGCAGCCCCCAGTTGGCAGGCGCTTCCTACGAGCAGTACTTC.

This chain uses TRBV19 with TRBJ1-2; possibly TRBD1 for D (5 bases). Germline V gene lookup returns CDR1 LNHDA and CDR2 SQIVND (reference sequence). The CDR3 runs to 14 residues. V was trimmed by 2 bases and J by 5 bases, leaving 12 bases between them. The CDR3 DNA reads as TGTGCCAGTAGTATATACAGGAAGGGGTATGGCTACACCTTC. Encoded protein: CASSIYRKGYGYTF. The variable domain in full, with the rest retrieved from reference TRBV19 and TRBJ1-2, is DGGITQSPKYLFRKEGQNVTLSCEQNLNHDAMYWYRQDPGQGLRLIYYSQIVNDFQKGDIAEGYSVSREKKESFPLTVTSAQKNPTAFYLCASSIYRKGYGYTFGSGTRLTVV.

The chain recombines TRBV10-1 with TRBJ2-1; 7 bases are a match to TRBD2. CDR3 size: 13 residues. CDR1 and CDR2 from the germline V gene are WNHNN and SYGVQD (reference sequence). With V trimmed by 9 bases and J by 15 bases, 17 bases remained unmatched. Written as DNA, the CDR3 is TGCGCCAGTTCTCGGGGGAGGGCCTCACGACCGTTCTTC. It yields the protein CASSRGRASRPFF.

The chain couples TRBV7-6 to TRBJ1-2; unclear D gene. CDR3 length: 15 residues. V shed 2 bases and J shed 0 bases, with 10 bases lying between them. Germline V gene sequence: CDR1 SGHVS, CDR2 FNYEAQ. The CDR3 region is CASSLSSRANYGYTF. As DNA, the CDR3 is TGTGCCAGCAGCTTAAGTTCGCGAGCTAACTATGGCTACACCTTC.

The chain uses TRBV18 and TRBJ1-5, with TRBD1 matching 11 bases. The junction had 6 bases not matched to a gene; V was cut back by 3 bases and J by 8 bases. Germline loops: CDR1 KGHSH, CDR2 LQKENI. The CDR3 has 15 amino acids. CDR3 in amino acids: CASSPGQGVGEPQHF. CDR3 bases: TGTGCCAGCTCACCGGGACAGGGGGTAGGAGAGCCCCAGCATTTT.

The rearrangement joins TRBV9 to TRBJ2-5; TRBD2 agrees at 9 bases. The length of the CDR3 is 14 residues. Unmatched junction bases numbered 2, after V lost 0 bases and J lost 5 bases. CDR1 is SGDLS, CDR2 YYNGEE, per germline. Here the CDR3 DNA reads TGTGCCAGCAGCGTAGGCGGGGGGGCTGAGACCCAGTACTTC. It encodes CASSVGGGAETQYF.

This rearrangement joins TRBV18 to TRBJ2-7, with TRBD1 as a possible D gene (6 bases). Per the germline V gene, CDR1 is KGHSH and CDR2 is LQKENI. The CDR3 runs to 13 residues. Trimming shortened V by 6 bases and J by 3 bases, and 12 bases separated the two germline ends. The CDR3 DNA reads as TGTGCCAGCTCTCCTACAGGGTTCTACGAGCAGTACTTC. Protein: CASSPTGFYEQYF.

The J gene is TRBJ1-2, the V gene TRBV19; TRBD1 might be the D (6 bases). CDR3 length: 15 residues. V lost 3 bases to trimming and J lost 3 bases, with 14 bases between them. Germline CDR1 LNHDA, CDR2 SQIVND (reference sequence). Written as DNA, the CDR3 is TGTGCCAGTAGTATGGCCCAGGGGTACGACTATGGCTACACCTTC. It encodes CASSMAQGYDYGYTF.